This TCR beta chain was found in a study of blood T cell repertoires in COVID-19. TCRdb's table, derived via immunoSEQ multiplex PCR, lists solely in-frame clones and lacks some. The sample consists of some 260,000 clones, just over 90% of them appearing once. The CDR3 has 18 amino acids. Per germline, CDR1 KGHSH and CDR2 LQKENI. Germline trimming cut 6 bases from V and 0 bases from J; bases unmatched to any gene: 11. The study drew participants aged about 18 to 90 years from some 25 US areas. Participants had their cohort set by participant-reported clinical history. Source material: PBMCs or T cells enriched from blood (not recorded which). The rearrangement joins TRBV18 to TRBJ1-3; 10 nucleotides agree with TRBD1. This clonotype was obtained from a woman aged 18 to 35 who had recovered from COVID-19. This chain's CDR3 is CASSRLPGQGSSGNTIYF. The CDR3 coding sequence is TGTGCCAGCTCGAGATTGCCGGGACAGGGGTCCTCTGGAAACACCATATATTTT.